What follows are 31 T cell receptor beta chains derived from one specimen sequenced in a study of T-cell reconstitution after alpha-beta-depleted transplantation in children. Preparation of the TCRbeta library involved a method that used unique molecular identifiers. TCRdb re-called the PCR reads with MiXCR, one entry per CDR3 protein. This sample yields around 410,000 distinct CDR3 sequences, of which roughly 11% are seen a single time; about 5% belongs to the top ten. Sequencing was performed on PBMCs from the stem cell graft donor, taken from the stem cell graft. The receptors were sampled from a human donor who donated a stem cell graft to a child with acute myeloid leukemia.

At least ten counts were recorded for this clonotype. The chain combines TRBV20-1 with TRBJ1-1, with 12 bases lining up with TRBD1. V lost 7 bases, J lost 7 bases, and 10 bases stayed unmatched. The germline V gene has CDR1 DFQATT and CDR2 SNEGSKA (reference sequence). This CDR3 is built from 14 residues. The CDR3, as DNA: TGCAGTGTCCCGTCGGGGACAGGGGGCCTTGAAGCTTTCTTT. Its protein is CSVPSGTGGLEAFF.

A few counts support this clonotype. V usage is TRBV29-1 and J usage is TRBJ2-7; D is possibly TRBD1 (6 bases). Looked up from germline, CDR1 is SQVTM and CDR2 is ANQGSEA. The CDR3 extends over 13 amino acids. Between the trimmed V and J ends, which lost 5 bases and 2 bases, there was a span of 13 bases. The CDR3 protein is CSVIVRGPYEQYF. The CDR3 DNA reads as TGCAGCGTTATTGTCAGGGGCCCCTACGAGCAGTACTTC.

The V and J genes are TRBV7-2 and TRBJ2-2, with a possible D match to TRBD2 (6 bases). Germline CDR1 reads SGHTA; CDR2 reads FQGNSA. The CDR3 has 14 amino acids. Trimming shortened V by 4 bases and J by 6 bases, and 12 bases separated the two germline ends. DNA for the CDR3: TGTGCCAGCAGCTATTCGGGAGAATCCGGGGAGCTGTTTTTT. Protein: CASSYSGESGELFF.

There are many counts of this clonotype. DNA for the CDR3: TGTGCCAGCACCATAGAGAAGGCTTATAATTCACCCCTCCACTTT. Its translation is CASTIEKAYNSPLHF. The chain uses TRBV12-3 or TRBV12-4 and TRBJ1-6; D remains unclear. Trimming stripped 7 bases from V and 4 bases from J, with 14 bases between. The CDR3 is made up of 15 amino acids.

This clonotype was counted ten times or more. The gene calls are TRBV12-3 or TRBV12-4 and TRBJ2-5; 7 bases fit TRBD2. This CDR3 is built from 15 residues. With V trimmed by 3 bases and J by 5 bases, 9 bases remained unmatched. CDR3 DNA sequence: TGTGCCAGCAGTTTCCGGACTAGAACGGGGGAGACCCAGTACTTC. Translating it yields CASSFRTRTGETQYF.

The chain couples TRBV4-1 to TRBJ1-1; maybe TRBD1 (6 bases). The CDR3 runs to 16 residues. The germline CDR1 and CDR2 sequences are MGHRA and YSYEKL. The V gene lost 5 bases and the J gene lost 5 bases, with 21 bases spanning the gap. DNA of the CDR3: TGCGCCAGCAGCTCATTATTGGGGGCGGGTGGGACTGAAGCTTTCTTT. Translating gives CASSSLLGAGGTEAFF.

The CDR3 region has the DNA TGTGCCAGCAGCTTGGAGGGGTTGACTGAAGCTTTCTTT. The encoded protein is CASSLEGLTEAFF. This chain connects TRBV5-8 to TRBJ1-1; a weak D match, TRBD1 (5 bases). CDR3 length equals 13 residues. Germline V gene sequence: CDR1 SGHTS, CDR2 YDEGEE. V gave up 0 bases and J gave up 5 bases, with 8 bases separating them.

The table lists this clonotype with a few counts. This chain uses TRBV18 with TRBJ1-5; D gene uncertain. V dropped 2 bases and J dropped 4 bases, with 12 bases sitting between them. The length of the CDR3 is 15 residues. CDR1 and CDR2 (germline): KGHSH, LQKENI. The CDR3 reads CASSPRSTPNQPQHF. The CDR3 nucleotides read TGTGCCAGCTCACCAAGGTCGACCCCAAATCAGCCCCAGCATTTT.

V is TRBV5-6 and J is TRBJ2-2; D uncertain. The V end was cut by 7 bases, the J end by 3 bases, with 10 bases between. Germline CDR1 SGHDT, CDR2 YYEEEE. The CDR3 totals 13 residues. The CDR3 bases are TGTGCCAGCCGCCCGGGCCACACCGGGGAGCTGTTTTTT. This translates into CASRPGHTGELFF.

Only a few counts were recorded for this clonotype. The chain couples TRBV5-8 to TRBJ2-5; D is perhaps TRBD1 or TRBD2 (5 bases each). Trimming pared 3 bases from V and 9 bases from J, leaving 18 bases between. The CDR3 runs to 14 residues. Germline V gives CDR1 SGHTS, CDR2 YDEGEE. The CDR3 DNA sequence: TGTGCCAGCAGCTCCCCCGGGACGGCCCAGGCCCAGTACTTC. Translation: CASSSPGTAQAQYF.

The sample holds a few counts of this clonotype. The chain combines TRBV4-1 with TRBJ2-5; the D is unclear. V was pared by 2 bases and J by 7 bases, with 11 bases between. Germline CDR1 is MGHRA and CDR2 is YSYEKL. This CDR3 has 13 residues. The CDR3 coding sequence is TGCGCCAGCAGCCAACAGCCCCAGAGGACCCAGTACTTC. Residues: CASSQQPQRTQYF.

The gene calls are TRBV29-1 and TRBJ2-5; possible D gene TRBD2, 5 bases. Germline V lookup: CDR1 SQVTM, CDR2 ANQGSEA. The CDR3 sequence is 11 residues long. The germline V and J ends were trimmed by 5 bases and 3 bases, with 7 bases remaining between them. CDR3 nucleotides: TGCAGCGTTCTAGCTGAAGAGACCCAGTACTTC. It encodes CSVLAEETQYF.

A word on this clonotype: One end of the junction fails to match germline, which may point to a read error. The chain uses TRBV6-5 and TRBJ1-3, with D possibly TRBD1 on 5 matching bases. The CDR3 contains 15 residues. Germline values: CDR1 MNHEY, CDR2 SVGAGI. CDR3 loop: CASTYRPLSGNTIYF. The CDR3 DNA reads as TGTGCCAGCACTTACAGGCCGCTCTCTGGAAACACCATATATTTT.

The rearrangement uses TRBV6-1 and TRBJ2-1; 12 bases line up with TRBD2. Germline V lookup: CDR1 MNHNS, CDR2 SASEGT. With V trimmed by 6 bases and J by 3 bases, 9 bases remained unmatched. There are 17 residues in the CDR3. CDR3 bases: TGTGCCAGCAGGGCTAGCGGGGGGGCCCCCCGCTACAATGAGCAGTTCTTC. Translated: CASRASGGAPRYNEQFF.

This clonotype was counted many times. The V call is TRBV12-3 or TRBV12-4, the J call TRBJ2-3; D not certain. The CDR3 is made up of 11 amino acids. Trimming took 6 bases from V and 5 from J, leaving 6 bases between them. The CDR3 DNA follows: TGTGCCAGCAGCTTGGGAGATACGCAGTATTTT. Its protein product is CASSLGDTQYF.

In this sample, this clonotype turned up a few times. The gene calls are TRBV20-1 and TRBJ2-2, with no clear D. This CDR3 is 13 amino acids long. V was trimmed by 6 bases and J by 0 bases, leaving 8 bases between them. Germline CDR1 DFQATT, CDR2 SNEGSKA (reference sequence). In DNA, the CDR3 is TGCAGTGCCCGAGGAACGAACACCGGGGAGCTGTTTTTT. Protein sequence: CSARGTNTGELFF.

This clonotype has just a few counts. The J gene is TRBJ2-1, the V gene TRBV20-1, with TRBD2 identical over 9 bases. V trimming: 6 bases; J trimming: 9 bases; junction bases outside the gene matches: 15. The germline CDR1 and CDR2 sequences are DFQATT and SNEGSKA (reference sequence). This CDR3 comprises 15 residues. This CDR3 is CSAKAPGLALPEQFF. In DNA form, the CDR3 reads TGCAGTGCCAAAGCACCGGGACTAGCCTTGCCTGAGCAGTTCTTC.

J is TRBJ2-1 and V is TRBV7-2; TRBD2 aligns across 8 bases. CDR3 length: 16 residues. V lost 1 base and J lost 0; bases outside the gene matches: 2. Germline V gene lookup returns CDR1 SGHTA and CDR2 FQGNSA. In DNA, the CDR3 is TGTGCCAGCAGCTTAGTCGGGGGGGGCTCCTACAATGAGCAGTTCTTC. This gives the protein CASSLVGGGSYNEQFF.

This clonotype was observed at least ten times. The chain recombines TRBV12-3 or TRBV12-4 with TRBJ1-2; 10 bases agree with TRBD1. The length of the CDR3 is 17 residues. Germline trimming cut 3 bases from V and 9 bases from J; bases unmatched to any gene: 16. The CDR3 region has the DNA TGTGCCAGCAGTTTGGACTGGAGGACAGGGGGTTATTTGAGCTACACCTTC. Encoded protein: CASSLDWRTGGYLSYTF.

The chain has TRBV20-1 and TRBJ2-5; the D is unclear. CDR1 and CDR2 (germline): DFQATT, SNEGSKA (reference sequence). Between the trimmed V and J ends, which lost 6 bases and 5 bases, there was a span of 10 bases. The CDR3 extends over 11 amino acids. DNA of the CDR3: TGCAGTGCCCACCTCGGTGAGACCCAGTACTTC. Its protein is CSAHLGETQYF.

The chain links TRBV27 to TRBJ2-7, with D maybe TRBD1 (6 bases). Trimming removed 3 bases at V and 3 bases at J, with 12 bases between. The germline V gene has CDR1 MNHEY and CDR2 SMNVEV (reference sequence). The CDR3 extends over 14 amino acids. CDR3 amino acids: CASSFLGTHYEQYF. The CDR3 coding sequence is TGTGCCAGCAGTTTTCTCGGGACACACTACGAGCAGTACTTC.

This chain uses TRBV7-2 with TRBJ1-2, with 7 bases aligning to TRBD1. V dropped 5 bases and J dropped 6; count of bases not matched to a gene: 15. This CDR3 comprises 16 residues. Germline V gene lookup returns CDR1 SGHTA and CDR2 FQGNSA. This CDR3 reads CASSKTNRLGQDGYTF. The DNA of the CDR3 is TGTGCCAGCAGCAAAACGAATCGCCTCGGACAGGATGGCTACACCTTC.

To note about this clonotype: The junction and the germline gene differ at one end; a read error may be behind it. V usage is TRBV29-1 and J usage is TRBJ2-4, with TRBD1 identical over 9 bases. The germline V gene has CDR1 SQVTM and CDR2 ANQGSEA. The CDR3 is 16 amino acids. The CDR3 sequence: CSVEGGRDRAKNSQYF. The CDR3 DNA follows: TGCAGCGTTGAGGGGGGCCGGGACAGGGCCAAAAACAGTCAGTACTTC.

This chain joins TRBV10-3 and TRBJ1-4, with TRBD1 matching over 7 bases. This CDR3 comprises 14 residues. V trimming: 3 bases; J trimming: 6 bases; junction bases outside the gene matches: 4. Germline V lookup: CDR1 ENHRY, CDR2 SYGVKD. Here the CDR3 DNA reads TGTGCCATCAGTGACCCAGGGGGGGATGAAAAACTGTTTTTT. It specifies CAISDPGGDEKLFF.

This sequence joins TRBV7-2 and TRBJ2-5; 7 bases align to TRBD2. V lost 1 base, J lost 3 bases, and 5 bases stayed unmatched. Germline loops: CDR1 SGHTA, CDR2 FQGNSA. The CDR3 runs 15 residues. The CDR3 sequence: CASSLDGRTKETQYF. The CDR3 DNA reads TGTGCCAGCAGCTTAGACGGGAGGACCAAAGAGACCCAGTACTTC.

This clonotype was observed many times. The V call is TRBV5-1, the J call TRBJ2-1; maybe TRBD1 (6 bases). Deletions cut 4 bases from V and 0 bases from J, with 8 bases between. CDR3 size: 14 residues. CDR1 is SGHRS and CDR2 is YFSETQ in the germline V gene. The CDR3 DNA follows: TGCGCCAGCAGCCGGGACACCTCCTACAATGAGCAGTTCTTC. Its translation: CASSRDTSYNEQFF.

The sample holds a few counts of this clonotype. The rearrangement links TRBV4-1 to TRBJ1-5; possible D gene TRBD1, 6 bases. The CDR3 has 15 residues. Trimming left V 2 bases short and J 5 bases short, with 13 bases between. Germline V gene lookup returns CDR1 MGHRA and CDR2 YSYEKL. The CDR3 bases are TGCGCCAGCAGCCAAAATAGGACAGTTGATCAGCCCCAGCATTTT. It yields the protein CASSQNRTVDQPQHF.

The chain uses TRBV4-3 and TRBJ2-7; 9 nucleotides agree with TRBD1. V lost 1 base to trimming and J lost 3 bases; unmatched junction nucleotides: 4. Germline assignment: CDR1 LGHNA and CDR2 YSLEER. CDR3 size: 15 residues. The CDR3 region has the DNA TGCGCCAGCAGCCAAGTCAAGGACAGGGGCTACGAGCAGTACTTC. Translation gives CASSQVKDRGYEQYF.

The J gene is TRBJ2-1, the V gene TRBV20-1, with D maybe TRBD2 (5 bases). Per germline, CDR1 DFQATT and CDR2 SNEGSKA (reference sequence). This CDR3 comprises 18 residues. The V gene lost 0 bases and the J gene lost 1 base, with 19 bases spanning the gap. As DNA, the CDR3 is TGCAGTGCTAGAGATATTTCCGGGCGGGCGCTTTCCTACAATGAGCAGTTCTTC. Its translation: CSARDISGRALSYNEQFF.

This clonotype was seen a few times. The rearrangement uses TRBV12-3 or TRBV12-4 and TRBJ2-2, with D uncertain. Trimming took off 11 bases at V and 3 bases at J, with 10 bases between the two ends. The CDR3 loop spans 12 amino acids. The CDR3 here is CAVYVDTGELFF. DNA for the CDR3: TGTGCCGTCTACGTCGACACCGGGGAGCTGTTTTTT.

The chain couples TRBV12-3 or TRBV12-4 to TRBJ1-2, with D possibly being TRBD1 (6 bases). With 0 bases removed from V and 5 bases from J, the gap between germline ends came to 10 bases. The CDR3 is made up of 14 amino acids. The CDR3: CASSLAQGVYGYTF. The DNA for the CDR3 is TGTGCCAGCAGTTTAGCACAGGGTGTATATGGCTACACCTTC.